Presented here are 20 T cell receptor beta chains from one specimen sequenced in a study of control samples from healthy donors and cancer patients. TCRdb's table, derived via immunoSEQ multiplex PCR, lists solely in-frame clones and lacks some. The data show 130,000 to 150,000 clones, around 92% seen once. The sample comprised blood. The receptors derive from a man aged 30-40 years in good health.

The chain links TRBV30 to TRBJ1-2; D unclear. The length of the CDR3 is 15 residues. Germline V CDR1 and CDR2: GTSNPN, SVGIG (reference sequence). Trimming left V 0 bases short and J 2 bases short, with 13 bases between. CDR3 loop: CAWSVSPFGNYGYTF. The CDR3 DNA reads as TGTGCCTGGAGTGTAAGTCCATTTGGGAACTATGGCTACACCTTC.

The CDR3 loop reads CASSYRDRVGGAFF. The DNA for the CDR3 is TGTGCCAGCAGTTACCGGGACAGGGTTGGGGGAGCTTTCTTT. The V and J genes are TRBV6-5 and TRBJ1-1; 9 nucleotides match TRBD1. Germline loops: CDR1 MNHEY, CDR2 SVGAGI. The CDR3 runs 14 residues. The V gene end was trimmed by 2 bases and the J gene end by 10 bases; junction bases not matched to a gene: 8.

The chain recombines TRBV19 with TRBJ2-1; 9 bases are shared with TRBD1. V shed 6 bases and J 3 bases; nucleotides not matched to a gene: 9. This CDR3 is 16 amino acids long. Looked up from germline, CDR1 is LNHDA and CDR2 is SQIVND (reference sequence). DNA for the CDR3: TGTGCCAGTAGGCAGTCAAGACAGGGGGGCTACAATGAGCAGTTCTTC. It yields the protein CASRQSRQGGYNEQFF.

CDR3 coding DNA: TGTGCCAGCAGCCGCGGACCCACCGGGGAACAGCCCCAGCATTTT. Residues: CASSRGPTGEQPQHF. The rearrangement links TRBV21-1 to TRBJ1-5. TRBV21-1 is termed a pseudogene. The CDR3 has 15 amino acids.

The chain links TRBV6-5 to TRBJ1-1, with D possibly being TRBD1 (5 bases). The CDR3 sequence is 12 residues long. Trimming pared 5 bases from V and 8 bases from J, leaving 12 bases between. Germline CDR1 reads MNHEY; CDR2 reads SVGAGI. DNA for the CDR3: TGTGCCAGCAGTACGGGGACGCGGGAAGCTTTCTTT. Translating gives CASSTGTREAFF.

This clone turned up a few times. The chain uses TRBV5-6 and TRBJ1-6; D is ambiguous. The germline V and J ends were trimmed by 0 bases and 7 bases, with 11 bases remaining between them. This CDR3 has 15 amino acids. CDR1 is SGHDT and CDR2 is YYEEEE in the germline V gene. The DNA for the CDR3 is TGTGCCAGCAGCTTGGGACCGATGCGGAATTCACCCCTCCACTTT. Amino acid sequence: CASSLGPMRNSPLHF.

This clone was seen a handful of times. Other DNA sequences of this sample code for an identical CDR3. The chain is built from TRBV20-1 and TRBJ1-1; tentatively, D is TRBD1 (5 bases). This CDR3 is 11 amino acids long. Trimming took 2 bases from V and 5 from J, leaving 6 bases between them. CDR1 is DFQATT and CDR2 is SNEGSKA in the germline V gene (reference sequence). CDR3 residues: CSARQGTEAFF. CDR3 nucleotides: TGCAGTGCTAGACAGGGTACTGAAGCTTTCTTT.

This sequence joins TRBV3-1 (or the pseudogene TRBV3-2) and TRBJ2-5; 11 bases line up with TRBD2. V trimming: 0 bases; J trimming: 1 base; junction bases outside the gene matches: 4. CDR3 size: 17 residues. Germline V gene data show CDR1 as LGHDT and CDR2 as YNNKEL (reference sequence). This CDR3 reads CASSQDALAGGQETQYF. The CDR3 DNA follows: TGTGCCAGCAGCCAAGATGCCCTAGCGGGGGGCCAAGAGACCCAGTACTTC.

The rearrangement joins TRBV7-2 to TRBJ2-3; D remains unclear. CDR3 length: 15 residues. Trimming took 2 bases from V and 0 from J, leaving 9 bases between them. Germline V gene sequence: CDR1 SGHTA, CDR2 FQGNSA. CDR3 nucleotides: TGTGCCAGCAGCTTAAACCCGCCTAGCACAGATACGCAGTATTTT. Encoded protein: CASSLNPPSTDTQYF.

V and J are TRBV10-3 and TRBJ2-5, with D perhaps given as TRBD1 or TRBD2 (5 bases each). The length of the CDR3 is 13 residues. The germline V gene encodes CDR1 ENHRY and CDR2 SYGVKD. V was pared by 6 bases and J by 5 bases, with 13 bases between. The CDR3 DNA sequence: TGTGCCATCAGCCGGGGCTCGGAGGAGACCCAGTACTTC. Translation gives CAISRGSEETQYF.

The J gene is TRBJ2-3, the V gene TRBV6-5; D is unresolved. This CDR3 contains 15 residues. Trimming stripped 0 bases from V and 7 bases from J, with 14 bases between. Germline V gene lookup returns CDR1 MNHEY and CDR2 SVGAGI. Here the CDR3 reads CASSYSLVGKNTQYF. CDR3 DNA: TGTGCCAGCAGTTACTCGCTGGTAGGCAAGAATACGCAGTATTTT.

The V call is TRBV2, the J call TRBJ1-5, with TRBD1 identical over 8 bases. Germline V lookup: CDR1 SNHLY, CDR2 FYNNEI. J gave up 7 bases and V 7 bases, and 9 bases lay outside the gene matches. CDR3 length equals 14 residues. In nucleotides, the CDR3 is TGTGCCAGCACTTACTGGACAGGGCCCCAGCCCCAGCATTTT. It codes for CASTYWTGPQPQHF.

This clone was counted only a few times. The gene calls are TRBV19 and TRBJ1-5; 11 nucleotides match TRBD1. The J segment lost 7 bases and the V segment lost 4 bases, leaving 9 bases of the junction unmatched. Germline lookup yields CDR1 LNHDA and CDR2 SQIVND (reference sequence). The CDR3 sequence is 16 residues long. CDR3 coding DNA: TGTGCCAGTAGTACCACCGGGACAGGGGGAAGGCAGCCCCAGCATTTT. This codes for CASSTTGTGGRQPQHF.

V is TRBV4-1 and J is TRBJ2-7, with TRBD2 as a possible D gene (5 bases). The CDR3 is 15 residues long. Germline values: CDR1 MGHRA, CDR2 YSYEKL. The V and J ends lost 0 bases and 6 bases respectively, with 15 bases between them. Written as DNA, the CDR3 is TGCGCCAGCAGCCAAGAAGAAGCGGCTGGGGTCGAGCAGTACTTC. Amino acids: CASSQEEAAGVEQYF.

This sequence joins TRBV10-3 and TRBJ1-2; weak D call: TRBD1 (6 bases). From germline, CDR1 is ENHRY and CDR2 SYGVKD. Deletions cut 2 bases from V and 6 bases from J, with 10 bases between. The CDR3 length is 13 residues. CDR3 in amino acids: CAISEARDNGYTF. The DNA for the CDR3 is TGTGCCATCAGTGAGGCAAGGGACAATGGCTACACCTTC.

This clone showed up just once. The rearrangement uses TRBV4-1 and TRBJ2-3, with TRBD2 matching over 11 bases. The CDR3 length is 16 residues. Germline-derived CDR1 and CDR2 are MGHRA and YSYEKL. With V trimmed by 0 bases and J by 5 bases, 4 bases remained unmatched. The CDR3 DNA follows: TGCGCCAGCAGCCAAGATCTGGGACTAGCGGAAGATACGCAGTATTTT. Amino acids: CASSQDLGLAEDTQYF.

The rearrangement uses TRBV7-9 and TRBJ2-3; TRBD2 matches at 8 bases. Germline V CDR1 and CDR2: SEHNR, FQNEAQ (reference sequence). V was pared by 2 bases and J by 6 bases, with 7 bases of the junction left unmatched. The CDR3 spans 15 residues. The CDR3 nucleotides read TGTGCCAGCAGCTTAAGTGACGGGGGGGACGATACGCAGTATTTT. Amino acid sequence: CASSLSDGGDDTQYF.

The rearrangement joins TRBV3-1 (or the pseudogene TRBV3-2) to TRBJ2-7; TRBD1 agrees at 9 bases. The CDR3 is 13 amino acids. V shed 4 bases, J shed 3 bases, and the junction held 1 base outside the gene matches. Looked up from germline, CDR1 is LGHDT and CDR2 is YNNKEL (reference sequence). This chain's CDR3 is CASSPGQGYEQYF. The CDR3 bases are TGTGCCAGCAGCCCGGGACAGGGCTACGAGCAGTACTTC.

The chain has TRBV28 and TRBJ1-3; unclear D gene. Trimming removed 10 bases from V and 4 bases from J, with 17 bases in between. The CDR3 extends over 14 amino acids. Looked up from germline, CDR1 is MDHEN and CDR2 is SYDVKM. CDR3 sequence (DNA): TGTGCCACCCTTCCGCCTGGCCCGGGAAACACCATATATTTT. Translated: CATLPPGPGNTIYF.

The chain uses TRBV30 and TRBJ1-5; 9 nucleotides agree with TRBD1. This CDR3 contains 16 residues. V lost 3 bases, J lost 3 bases, and 9 bases stayed unmatched. CDR1 is GTSNPN, CDR2 SVGIG, per germline (reference sequence). The CDR3 region has the DNA TGTGCCTGGAGCCCAAAGGACAGGGGAGACAATCAGCCCCAGCATTTT. Translating it yields CAWSPKDRGDNQPQHF.